This T cell receptor beta chain is drawn from a study of cytomegalovirus exposure and HLA in healthy donors. Study as a whole: Assignment to the Caucasian-associated ancestry cluster applied to approximately 79% of the approximately 420 genotyped donors. Study-level findings and limits: Researchers counted roughly 150 TCR beta chains as cytomegalovirus-associated.

About this clone: Its antigen is undetermined.

With 0 bases clipped from V and 6 bases from J, the junction kept 18 bases outside the gene matches. This CDR3 region has 18 residues. CDR1 GTSNPN and CDR2 SVGIG come from the germline V gene (reference sequence). A multiplex PCR was run with 60 Vbeta primers and 13 Jbeta primers. Assay: immunoSEQ multiplex PCR; the TCRdb copy retains only in-frame clones and omits some. The sample contains over 150,000 clones, 82% of which appear only once. Sequenced: PBMCs. The TCR comes from a boy aged 2 to 9 in good health and CMV-seronegative. The chain links TRBV30 to TRBJ1-1; 8 nucleotides line up with TRBD1. Written as DNA, the CDR3 is TGTGCCTGGAGTGTAGTTTGGCCCTTCGACAGGGGAAGCCCTGAAGCTTTCTTT. This sequence encodes CAWSVVWPFDRGSPEAFF.